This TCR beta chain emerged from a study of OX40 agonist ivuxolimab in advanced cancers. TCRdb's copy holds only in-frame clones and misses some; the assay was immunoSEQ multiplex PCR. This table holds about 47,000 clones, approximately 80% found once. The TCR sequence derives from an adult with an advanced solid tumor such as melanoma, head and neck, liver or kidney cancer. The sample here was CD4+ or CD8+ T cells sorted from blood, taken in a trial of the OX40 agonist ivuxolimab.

The CDR3, as DNA: TGTGCCAGTAGATCCACAGGGATCACTGAAGCTTTCTTT. Translation gives CASRSTGITEAFF. This chain joins TRBV6-1 and TRBJ1-1; D may be TRBD1 (6 bases). This CDR3 has 13 residues. Germline-derived CDR1 and CDR2 are MNHNS and SASEGT. Trimming took off 9 bases at V and 4 bases at J, with 15 bases between the two ends.